This T cell receptor beta chain was sequenced during a study of T cells in tumors after PD-1 blockade. Study at large: Daily vismodegib 150 mg continued in a subset of anti-PD-1-treated patients. Study results and limitations: Peripheral recruitment is suggested, as some novel exhausted tumor clones were in pre-treatment blood.

This clone has just a few counts. The antigen remains undetermined. The germline V gene encodes CDR1 SNHLY and CDR2 FYNNEI. The trim removed 5 bases at V and 4 bases at J, leaving 2 bases unmatched. The CDR3 totals 13 residues. Sequenced by immunoSEQ multiplex PCR; TCRdb stores in-frame clones only, minus some. The table records about 63,000 clones, approximately 79% of them present only once. The chain recombines TRBV2 with TRBJ1-2; TRBD1 matches at 9 bases. The receptor comes from a human donor with basal cell carcinoma. Sequences were derived from PBMCs, sampled after anti-PD-1 treatment. CDR3 bases: TGTGCCAGCAGTACAGGGGGCCTCTATGGCTACACCTTC. This translates into CASSTGGLYGYTF.